The 32 T cell receptor beta chains below were found in one sample sequenced in a study of T-cell memory formation after mild COVID-19. Via MiXCR, TCRdb re-called the 5' RACE reads, giving one row per CDR3 protein. This sample has fewer than 400,000 distinct CDR3 sequences, with roughly 15% found just once. Sequences were obtained from PBMCs or a T cell subset sorted from them (not recorded which). The origin of the receptors is a man between 18 and 29 years old who had mild COVID-19 (a few samples of this study predate the infection). Cell type and time point are not known.

This chain connects TRBV4-3 to TRBJ2-2, with 16 nucleotides matching TRBD2. V trimming: 3 bases; J trimming: 6 bases; junction bases outside the gene matches: 7. CDR3 length: 18 amino acids. CDR1 and CDR2 from the germline V gene are LGHNA and YSLEER. CDR3 sequence: CASSQPGLAGGPSGELFF. The CDR3 region has the DNA TGCGCCAGCAGCCAGCCGGGACTAGCGGGGGGGCCTTCCGGGGAGCTGTTTTTT.

This clonotype has a count of ten or more. This chain joins TRBV5-1 and TRBJ2-7, with a possible D match to TRBD2 (5 bases). Per germline, CDR1 SGHRS and CDR2 YFSETQ. CDR3 length: 16 amino acids. Trimming took off 0 bases at V and 3 bases at J, with 16 bases between the two ends. Written as DNA, the CDR3 is TGCGCCAGCAGCTTGGTGTCCGGGGAAGGGATCTACGAGCAGTACTTC. It yields the protein CASSLVSGEGIYEQYF.

The chain couples TRBV4-3 to TRBJ1-2; 7 bases align to TRBD1. V lost 0 bases, J lost 4 bases, and 8 bases stayed unmatched. CDR1 is LGHNA, CDR2 YSLEER, per germline. The CDR3 consists of 16 residues. The CDR3 protein is CASSQDDRANVYGYTF. The CDR3 DNA sequence: TGCGCCAGCAGCCAAGACGACAGGGCCAACGTCTATGGCTACACCTTC.

This sequence joins TRBV7-9 and TRBJ2-5; the D gene is possibly TRBD1 (6 bases). Germline-derived CDR1 and CDR2 are SEHNR and FQNEAQ (reference sequence). The CDR3 is 15 amino acids. V lost 5 bases and J lost 1, with 14 bases in between. CDR3 protein: CASSQGRTAQETQYF. The CDR3 coding sequence is TGTGCCAGCAGCCAGGGGCGGACAGCCCAAGAGACCCAGTACTTC. Drawing the rest from reference TRBV7-9 and TRBJ2-5, the complete variable domain is DTGVSQNPRHKITKRGQNVTFRCDPISEHNRLYWYRQTLGQGPEFLTYFQNEAQLEKSRLLSDRFSAERPKGSFSTLEIQRTEQGDSAMYLCASSQGRTAQETQYFGPGTRLLVL.

The genes are TRBV12-3 or TRBV12-4 and TRBJ2-7, with D perhaps given as TRBD1 or TRBD2 (6 bases each). CDR3 length equals 13 residues. V shed 1 base and J shed 6 bases, with 10 bases lying between them. CDR3 DNA sequence: TGTGCCAGCAGTTTAGAGGGGGGACGCGAGCAGTACTTC. This translates into CASSLEGGREQYF.

The genes are TRBV7-9 and TRBJ2-1; tentatively, D is TRBD1 (7 bases). CDR1 is SEHNR, CDR2 FQNEAQ, per germline (reference sequence). The ends were cut back, 5 bases at V and 4 bases at J, with 18 bases in the middle. The CDR3 loop spans 16 amino acids. In DNA form, the CDR3 reads TGTGCCAGCAGCCCTGGGGGGACAGTACTATACAATGAGCAGTTCTTC. This translates into CASSPGGTVLYNEQFF. Using reference TRBV7-9 and TRBJ2-1 for the parts outside the CDR3, the full variable domain is DTGVSQNPRHKITKRGQNVTFRCDPISEHNRLYWYRQTLGQGPEFLTYFQNEAQLEKSRLLSDRFSAERPKGSFSTLEIQRTEQGDSAMYLCASSPGGTVLYNEQFFGPGTRLTVL.

V is TRBV7-9 and J is TRBJ2-5; D is unclear. The CDR3 spans 13 residues. The germline gives CDR1 SEHNR, CDR2 FQNEAQ (reference sequence). V was clipped by 3 bases and J by 5 bases, with 10 bases between them. The DNA for the CDR3 is TGTGCCAGCAGCTTTCCCTCTACGGAGACCCAGTACTTC. Amino acids: CASSFPSTETQYF.

This clonotype turned up a few times. The chain is built from TRBV20-1 and TRBJ1-5; 7 bases align to TRBD1. V lost 6 bases to trimming and J lost 7 bases; unmatched junction nucleotides: 12. The CDR3 has 14 residues. Per the germline V gene, CDR1 is DFQATT and CDR2 is SNEGSKA (reference sequence). The CDR3 region is CSAASTQGKQPQHF. The CDR3 nucleotides are TGCAGTGCGGCATCGACACAGGGGAAACAGCCCCAGCATTTT.

The rearrangement uses TRBV3-1 and TRBJ1-4; D gene unclear. V dropped 3 bases and J dropped 6 bases, with 8 bases sitting between them. Germline CDR1 reads LGHDT; CDR2 reads YNNKEL (reference sequence). The CDR3 covers 13 residues. The CDR3 region is CASSQVPYEKLFF. CDR3 DNA sequence: TGTGCCAGCAGCCAGGTACCTTATGAAAAACTGTTTTTT.

The sample holds many counts of this clonotype. V gene TRBV7-3 combines with J gene TRBJ2-5; the D gene is possibly TRBD2 (6 bases). Germline V gene lookup returns CDR1 SGHTA and CDR2 FQGTGA. The V and J ends lost 2 bases and 1 base respectively, with 8 bases between them. The CDR3 spans 14 residues. CDR3 in amino acids: CASSLGGLQETQYF. Written as DNA, the CDR3 is TGTGCCAGCAGCTTAGGAGGGCTCCAAGAGACCCAGTACTTC. Full variable domain (outside the CDR3, taken from reference TRBV7-3 and TRBJ2-5): GAGVSQTPSNKVTEKGKYVELRCDPISGHTALYWYRQSLGQGPEFLIYFQGTGAADDSGLPNDRFFAVRPEGSVSTLKIQRTERGDSAVYLCASSLGGLQETQYFGPGTRLLVL.

In this sample, this clonotype turned up a few times. The rearrangement joins TRBV7-6 to TRBJ2-2, with 8 bases identical to TRBD2. The V gene's germline CDR1 is SGHVS and CDR2 FNYEAQ. The CDR3 consists of 17 residues. The trim removed 4 bases at V and 4 bases at J, leaving 11 bases unmatched. The CDR3 DNA sequence: TGTGCCAGCAGCTCGAGCCCGGGGGGGCGGGTCACCGGGGAGCTGTTTTTT. Encoded protein: CASSSSPGGRVTGELFF.

This clonotype appeared a few times. The V and J genes are TRBV11-2 and TRBJ1-1, with 9 positions matching TRBD1. This CDR3 contains 15 residues. The V gene's germline CDR1 is SGHAT and CDR2 FQNNGV. Unmatched junction bases numbered 4, after V lost 4 bases and J lost 1 base. Here the CDR3 DNA reads TGTGCCAGCAGCTCGTCGACAGGGGGGAACACTGAAGCTTTCTTT. Its translation is CASSSSTGGNTEAFF.

The chain joins TRBV7-2 to TRBJ1-6, with TRBD1 matching 7 bases. The CDR3 totals 13 residues. The V gene's germline CDR1 is SGHTA and CDR2 FQGNSA. V shed 6 bases and J 10 bases; nucleotides not matched to a gene: 6. The CDR3 loop reads CASRPQGQSPLHF. The CDR3 bases are TGTGCCAGCAGGCCACAGGGGCAATCACCCCTCCACTTT.

The sample holds a few counts of this clonotype. CDR3 DNA: TGTGCCAGCAGCTTAGAGCCGGGAATCAGTGGCTACACCTTC. It codes for CASSLEPGISGYTF. The chain links TRBV7-6 to TRBJ1-2; D ambiguous. The CDR3 runs 14 residues. From germline, CDR1 is SGHVS and CDR2 FNYEAQ. The V end was cut by 1 base, the J end by 7 bases, with 13 bases between.

V usage is TRBV20-1 and J usage is TRBJ1-5; D is unresolved. Trimming took 5 bases from V and 5 from J, leaving 10 bases between them. The CDR3 covers 12 residues. Germline CDR1 DFQATT, CDR2 SNEGSKA (reference sequence). CDR3 amino acids: CSAPSRDQPQHF. The CDR3 DNA is TGCAGTGCTCCTTCTCGCGATCAGCCCCAGCATTTT.

This clonotype was observed a few times. The CDR3 here is CATSGNKRGQETQYF. The CDR3 coding sequence is TGTGCCACCAGCGGTAATAAGAGAGGGCAAGAGACCCAGTACTTC. This chain connects TRBV15 to TRBJ2-5; D is possibly TRBD2 (5 bases). The length of the CDR3 is 15 residues. Trimming removed 5 bases at V and 2 bases at J, with 15 bases between. Germline V lookup: CDR1 LNHNV, CDR2 YYDKDF (reference sequence). The full variable domain, in which reference TRBV15 and TRBJ2-5 provide the parts outside the CDR3, is DAMVIQNPRYQVTQFGKPVTLSCSQTLNHNVMYWYQQKSSQAPKLLFHYYDKDFNNEADTPDNFQSRRPNTSFCFLDIRSPGLGDTAMYLCATSGNKRGQETQYFGPGTRLLVL.

This clonotype was counted between two and nine times. The J gene is TRBJ2-5, the V gene TRBV29-1, with 9 bases identical to TRBD2. The trim removed 3 bases at V and 2 bases at J, leaving 1 base unmatched. The CDR3 covers 13 residues. Germline V gives CDR1 SQVTM, CDR2 ANQGSEA. The CDR3 reads CSVDLAGQETQYF. CDR3 DNA sequence: TGCAGCGTTGACCTAGCGGGGCAAGAGACCCAGTACTTC.

DNA of the CDR3: TGTGCCATCAGCGGTCCCGGGACAGGGAAAGGGGACTATGGCTACACCTTC. As protein: CAISGPGTGKGDYGYTF. This chain links TRBV10-3 with TRBJ1-2; TRBD1 agrees at 9 bases. The V and J ends lost 6 bases and 3 bases, in that order; junction bases with no gene match: 14. Germline V gives CDR1 ENHRY, CDR2 SYGVKD. The CDR3 spans 17 residues.

The rearrangement links TRBV6-4 to TRBJ2-6; unclear D gene. Trimming cost V 6 bases and J 2 bases, with 5 bases left between them. Looked up from germline, CDR1 is MRHNA and CDR2 is SNTAGT. The CDR3 has 13 amino acids. The CDR3: CASRPPGANVLTF. The DNA for the CDR3 is TGTGCCAGCAGGCCCCCTGGGGCCAACGTCCTGACTTTC.

The chain combines TRBV9 with TRBJ1-2, with D perhaps matching TRBD1 (5 bases). V was cut by 3 bases and J by 3 bases, with 15 bases left in between. The CDR3 consists of 15 residues. Germline-derived CDR1 and CDR2 are SGDLS and YYNGEE. The chain's CDR3 is CASSDPGGWDYGYTF. Here the CDR3 DNA reads TGTGCCAGCAGCGACCCTGGGGGTTGGGACTATGGCTACACCTTC.

This clonotype was seen a few times. The chain joins TRBV6-6 to TRBJ2-1; 8 bases match TRBD2. The CDR3 has 15 residues. The V gene's germline CDR1 is MNHNY and CDR2 SVGAGI (reference sequence). V was clipped by 6 bases and J by 3 bases; unmatched bases: 7. The CDR3 region has the DNA TGTGCCAGCAGAAATAGCGGGGAAAACTACAATGAGCAGTTCTTC. Protein: CASRNSGENYNEQFF.

V usage is TRBV19 and J usage is TRBJ1-3; 8 bases fit TRBD1. Germline trimming cut 5 bases from V and 2 bases from J; bases unmatched to any gene: 14. Germline V CDR1 and CDR2: LNHDA, SQIVND (reference sequence). This CDR3 comprises 18 residues. The CDR3 region is CASSVSPGQGVTGNTIYF. The CDR3 nucleotides read TGTGCCAGTAGTGTTTCGCCCGGACAGGGAGTAACTGGAAACACCATATATTTT.

The chain recombines TRBV29-1 with TRBJ2-2; TRBD1 agrees at 7 bases. Germline trimming cut 2 bases from V and 6 bases from J; bases unmatched to any gene: 3. CDR1 and CDR2 from the germline V gene are SQVTM and ANQGSEA. There are 13 residues in the CDR3. The CDR3 DNA sequence: TGCAGCGTTGAAAGGCAGGGGGCCGGGGAGCTGTTTTTT. Protein: CSVERQGAGELFF.

The chain links TRBV28 to TRBJ1-1; 8 bases align to TRBD1. After removal of 4 bases from V and 3 bases from J, the junction contained 7 bases not matched to a gene. In germline, CDR1 is MDHEN, CDR2 SYDVKM. CDR3 length: 15 amino acids. CDR3 residues: CASSSEQGAHTEAFF. The CDR3, as DNA: TGTGCCAGCAGTTCGGAGCAGGGGGCGCACACTGAAGCTTTCTTT. The whole variable domain, filled in from reference TRBV28 and TRBJ1-1, reads DVKVTQSSRYLVKRTGEKVFLECVQDMDHENMFWYRQDPGLGLRLIYFSYDVKMKEKGDIPEGYSVSREKKERFSLILESASTNQTSMYLCASSSEQGAHTEAFFGQGTRLTVV.

The chain joins TRBV7-9 to TRBJ1-2; D call uncertain. The germline V gene encodes CDR1 SEHNR and CDR2 FQNEAQ (reference sequence). The CDR3 loop spans 16 amino acids. Deletions cut 4 bases from V and 4 bases from J, with 19 bases between. This chain's CDR3 is CASSSVPGELGYGYTF. The DNA for the CDR3 is TGTGCCAGCAGCTCGGTACCGGGAGAATTGGGCTATGGCTACACCTTC.

On this clonotype itself: This CDR3 is missing its conserved last phenylalanine or tryptophan, likely due to a read error. The limits of the CDR3 on the DNA are not certain, so only TCRdb's listed CDR3 is given. The rearrangement joins TRBV20-1 to TRBJ1-1; no check of the table's D call, TRBD1, against the DNA was made. The germline V gene has CDR1 DFQATT and CDR2 SNEGSKA (reference sequence). The CDR3 has 12 residues if both end residues are counted. This CDR3 reads CSARAPGTGVGI.

The V gene is TRBV20-1, the J gene TRBJ2-7; unclear D gene. The V gene's germline CDR1 is DFQATT and CDR2 SNEGSKA (reference sequence). V was clipped by 3 bases and J by 0 bases, with 9 bases between them. This CDR3 comprises 13 residues. The CDR3 loop reads CSARDQNSYEQYV. CDR3 DNA sequence: TGCAGTGCTAGGGACCAAAACTCCTACGAGCAGTACGTC.

In its sample, this clonotype was seen a few times. V and J are TRBV20-1 and TRBJ1-1; D call uncertain. Germline V gene data show CDR1 as DFQATT and CDR2 as SNEGSKA (reference sequence). The CDR3 covers 12 residues. V lost 6 bases and J 3 bases, leaving 11 bases between the germline ends. The CDR3 here is CSALEVYTEAFF. In DNA, the CDR3 is TGCAGTGCACTAGAGGTGTACACTGAAGCTTTCTTT.

This sequence joins TRBV12-3 or TRBV12-4 and TRBJ2-2; tentative D call: TRBD2 (5 bases). Trimming took off 6 bases at V and 1 base at J, with 9 bases between the two ends. The CDR3 has 14 residues. CDR3 loop: CASRPAGNTGELFF. As DNA, the CDR3 is TGTGCCAGCAGACCGGCGGGGAACACCGGGGAGCTGTTTTTT.

In this sample, this clonotype turned up a few times. The gene calls are TRBV6-2 or TRBV6-3 and TRBJ2-6, with no clear D. Trimming took off 6 bases at V and 4 bases at J, with 13 bases between the two ends. CDR3 size: 15 residues. Germline V gene data show CDR1 as MNHEY and CDR2 as SVGEGT. The CDR3 region is CASRSTGSGANVLTF. DNA for the CDR3: TGTGCCAGCAGAAGTACGGGCTCCGGGGCCAACGTCCTGACTTTC.

This clonotype was seen a few times. The chain has TRBV6-2 or TRBV6-3 and TRBJ1-5; a possible D gene is TRBD1 (5 bases). Trimming removed 0 bases at V and 9 bases at J, with 12 bases between. The CDR3 loop spans 14 amino acids. Germline V gives CDR1 MNHEY, CDR2 SVGEGT. The CDR3 coding sequence is TGTGCCAGCAGTTACTCGACAGCCGGGGGGCCCCAGCATTTT. Amino acids: CASSYSTAGGPQHF.

The chain joins TRBV7-2 to TRBJ2-5; 10 positions match TRBD2. CDR3 length equals 16 residues. Trimming at V came to 5 bases and at J to 2 bases, leaving 8 bases not matched to a gene. The V gene's germline CDR1 is SGHTA and CDR2 FQGNSA. The CDR3 DNA is TGTGCCAGCAGCCGAGCTAGCGGGGGCTATCAAGAGACCCAGTACTTC. Its protein product is CASSRASGGYQETQYF.